This TCR beta chain was recovered during a study of T cell responses to AZD1222 COVID-19 vaccine (dated by TCRdb to the early 2020s). For the wider study: A total of around 240 trial participants underwent TCR sequencing, of whom some 210 received two doses of AZD1222 and about 26 received two doses of the MenACWY control vaccine. Trial participants were enrolled by age into 18-55, 56-69 and 70-plus year subgroups, with about 150, 27 and 61 TCR-sequenced participants respectively.

At the junction V is shortened by 3 bases and J by 4 bases; bases outside the gene matches: 9. For CDR1 and CDR2, the germline V gene (reference sequence) lists SGHKS and YYEKEE. Inclusive of the bounding cysteine and phenylalanine, the CDR3 is 17 residues long. The retained sequence is limited to the CDR3, 51 bases, with the frame set at the first base. The CDR3 regions of human TCRbeta chains were analyzed by immunosequencing. Per the authors' processing: TCRs in the repertoires were compared against a reference library of SARS-CoV-2-specific TCRs that had been generated with the MIRA antigen-specificity platform. Breadth meant the fraction of unique TCRs that were SARS-CoV-2-associated, whereas depth meant the fraction of total T cells that were SARS-CoV-2-associated. Using the MIRA data, each spike-specific TCR was mapped to the spike region that the TCR reacts to and placed in a CD4 or CD8 class. Log10-transformed breadth and depth values were compared by one-way ANOVA with Sidak's multiple comparisons tests. TCRdb retrieved this table from immuneACCESS and kept in-frame rearrangements only. Not all clones are present; in checked studies, unresolved V genes account for under half, and no reason is known for the remainder. V and J calls and clone size are those listed in that table; D and trimming were worked out from the DNA. The sample table records 150,000 or so clones; 82% of these occur just once. The ten largest clones represent roughly 4.5% of the sample.

Summary of the overall study and its limitations: In the small 56-69-year group, the increase in depth fell short of significance, most likely because of low power. Most participants were white British and females outnumbered males, and the authors suggested that clonal diversity may have been underestimated. Reportedly, almost half of the unique spike-specific TCRs recognized epitopes lying outside the regions that are mutated in the B.1.351 and B.1.1.7 variants. Because no day 14 peak-response samples were available, the repertoires could be characterized only after the peak T cell response. After two AZD1222 doses, both the breadth and the depth of spike-specific TCRs were significantly higher than at day 0 and than in MenACWY recipients. Conclusions about previously exposed vaccinees were limited because only six AZD1222 recipients were SARS-CoV-2 seropositive at baseline. CD4 TCRs associated with the vaccine covered the entire spike protein, and the dominant responses were in regions 160-218 and 743-854.

The meaning of the sample's time point label: baseline before first vaccination. Taken with the paper, the label for treatment or condition translates to: meningococcal conjugate vaccine given as trial control. Vaccinee samples came from UK trials COV001 and COV002, including a single-blind randomized controlled phase 2/3 trial of AZD1222 (ChAdOx1 nCoV-19) in healthy adults. Trial participant PBMC samples were collected at day 0 and day 28 after the second dose for TCRbeta chain sequencing. In regard to this clone: Its binding antigen is unknown. No per-base quality is available; no much larger clone lies one base away.

The chain employs TRBV5-5 and TRBJ2-3, with TRBD2 identical over 12 junction bases. The sequences come from peripheral blood, collected on day 0 of MenACWY control vaccination. The source is an adult in good health. CDR3 protein: CASSSRLAGDWADTQYF. The bases read TGTGCCAGCAGCTCGCGACTAGCGGGGGATTGGGCAGATACGCAGTATTTT.